The next 22 T cell receptor beta chains were all read from a single sample in a study of T cells after yellow fever vaccination. One entry per CDR3 protein, called by TCRdb with MiXCR from the 5' RACE reads. Counted here are roughly 170,000 distinct CDR3 sequences, approximately 6% occurring once; the ten biggest clones make up less than 3.5%. This material consisted of CD4+ T cells sorted from PBMCs, taken on the day of the first yellow fever vaccination. The receptors shown here come from a young man who received the YFV17D yellow fever vaccine.

This clonotype was counted at least ten times. The chain employs TRBV10-3 and TRBJ2-1; 7 bases match TRBD1. CDR1 and CDR2 (germline): ENHRY, SYGVKD. J lost 11 bases, V lost 6 bases, and 13 bases had no gene match. This CDR3 is built from 14 residues. CDR3 amino acids: CAIRPRDSPEKQFF. The CDR3 bases are TGTGCCATCAGGCCCCGGGACAGCCCGGAGAAGCAGTTCTTC.

There are a few counts of this clonotype. This chain uses TRBV20-1 with TRBJ2-1; 7 bases fit TRBD2. The CDR3 runs 14 residues. Losses at the gene ends were 3 bases for V and 6 bases for J; bases not matched to a gene: 8. Germline CDR1 is DFQATT and CDR2 is SNEGSKA (reference sequence). CDR3: CSASRGVTTNEQFF. The CDR3 DNA is TGCAGTGCTAGTCGGGGGGTGACTACCAATGAGCAGTTCTTC.

As concerns this clonotype: Just one base apart from a much larger clone, this may be a read error. The chain has TRBV7-3 and TRBJ2-3, with 7 bases lining up with TRBD1. V was clipped by 4 bases and J by 1 base; unmatched bases: 5. Per the germline V gene, CDR1 is SGHTA and CDR2 is FQGTGA. CDR3 length equals 15 residues. CDR3 sequence reads: CASSCRQGGTDTQYF. Written as DNA, the CDR3 is TGTGCCAGCAGCTGCAGACAGGGAGGCACAGATACGCAGTATTTT. Using reference TRBV7-3 and TRBJ2-3 for the parts outside the CDR3, the full variable domain is GAGVSQTPSNKVTEKGKYVELRCDPISGHTALYWYRQSLGQGPEFLIYFQGTGAADDSGLPNDRFFAVRPEGSVSTLKIQRTERGDSAVYLCASSCRQGGTDTQYFGPGTRLTVL.

There are a few counts of this clonotype. This chain joins TRBV30 and TRBJ2-5; D unresolved. CDR3 size: 14 residues. From germline, CDR1 is GTSNPN and CDR2 SVGIG (reference sequence). V lost 3 bases to trimming and J lost 7 bases, with 18 bases between them. In nucleotides, the CDR3 is TGTGCCTGGAGAAGTCTTCAGGTGGCGTGGACCCAGTACTTC. Its protein is CAWRSLQVAWTQYF.

This clonotype was detected many times. The chain combines TRBV6-2 or TRBV6-3 with TRBJ2-2; D remains unclear. This CDR3 has 13 amino acids. Trimming took off 7 bases at V and 1 base at J, with 7 bases between the two ends. CDR1 and CDR2 (germline): MNHEY, SVGEGT. CDR3 amino acids: CASKIQNTGELFF. The CDR3 bases are TGTGCCAGCAAAATACAGAACACCGGGGAGCTGTTTTTT.

The V gene is TRBV11-2, the J gene TRBJ2-3; D unresolved. Germline CDR1 is SGHAT and CDR2 is FQNNGV. The CDR3 spans 15 residues. V gave up 5 bases and J gave up 11 bases, with 23 bases separating them. The CDR3 sequence: CASSTPRGSQSLQYF. CDR3 nucleotides: TGTGCCAGCAGCACTCCCCGAGGCTCCCAGAGTTTGCAGTATTTT.

This chain uses TRBV19 with TRBJ2-3; TRBD1 aligns across 10 bases. CDR1 LNHDA and CDR2 SQIVND come from the germline V gene (reference sequence). After removal of 7 bases from V and 4 bases from J, the junction contained 8 bases not matched to a gene. CDR3 length equals 15 residues. The CDR3 spells CASNPGQGSPDTQYF. The CDR3 DNA reads TGTGCCAGTAACCCGGGACAGGGGAGCCCAGATACGCAGTATTTT.

This clonotype came up many times. The rearrangement joins TRBV7-3 to TRBJ2-2; 8 positions match TRBD2. J lost 2 bases, V lost 1 base, and 6 bases had no gene match. The CDR3 has 17 amino acids. Germline V gene lookup returns CDR1 SGHTA and CDR2 FQGTGA. The CDR3 loop reads CASSLNGGGTNTGELFF. For the CDR3, the DNA is TGTGCCAGCAGCTTAAATGGCGGGGGGACCAACACCGGGGAGCTGTTTTTT.

This clonotype was picked up a small number of times. The genes are TRBV5-1 and TRBJ2-3; TRBD1 might be the D (6 bases). Germline values: CDR1 SGHRS, CDR2 YFSETQ. Trimming cost V 2 bases and J 5 bases, with 15 bases left between them. The CDR3 covers 15 residues. DNA of the CDR3: TGCGCCAGCAGCTTACAGGGTTACGGGCGAGATACGCAGTATTTT. This translates into CASSLQGYGRDTQYF.

At least ten counts were recorded for this clonotype. The chain couples TRBV25-1 to TRBJ2-1; 7 bases line up with TRBD2. CDR1 and CDR2 (germline): MGHDK, SYGVNS. This CDR3 region has 16 residues. The junction had 3 bases not matched to a gene; V was cut back by 0 bases and J by 1 base. CDR3 amino acids: CASSEYMGGSYNEQFF. CDR3 sequence (DNA): TGTGCCAGCAGTGAATATATGGGGGGGTCCTACAATGAGCAGTTCTTC.

This clonotype appeared many times. V and J are TRBV5-5 and TRBJ1-2, with unresolved D. The CDR3 extends over 13 amino acids. Germline CDR1 is SGHKS and CDR2 is YYEKEE (reference sequence). Trimming removed 0 bases from V and 0 bases from J, with 3 bases in between. The CDR3 DNA sequence: TGTGCCAGCAGCTTGGGACCTAACTATGGCTACACCTTC. Translation gives CASSLGPNYGYTF.

The gene calls are TRBV11-2 and TRBJ2-6, with a tentative D call TRBD1 (5 bases). Germline V CDR1 and CDR2: SGHAT, FQNNGV. CDR3 length equals 16 residues. Trimming removed 4 bases at V and 1 base at J, with 11 bases between. The CDR3 DNA sequence: TGTGCCAGCAGCTCCCTAAGGGGTTCTGGGGCCAACGTCCTGACTTTC. Protein product: CASSSLRGSGANVLTF.

This chain joins TRBV5-4 and TRBJ1-2, with D perhaps TRBD1 (5 bases). CDR1 is SGHNT, CDR2 YYREEE, per germline (reference sequence). There are 13 residues in the CDR3. V gave up 0 bases and J gave up 4 bases, with 7 bases separating them. CDR3 region: CASSLDRIYGYTF. CDR3 DNA: TGTGCCAGCAGCTTGGACAGGATCTATGGCTACACCTTC.

This clonotype occurred a few times. Written as DNA, the CDR3 is TGTGCCAGCAGCCTAAGGGGAGATTTTCTGAACACTGAAGCTTTCTTT. Protein product: CASSLRGDFLNTEAFF. This chain connects TRBV9 to TRBJ1-1; D is possibly TRBD1 (5 bases). Germline CDR1 reads SGDLS; CDR2 reads YYNGEE. V lost 4 bases and J lost 0, with 16 bases in between. The CDR3 runs 16 residues.

This clonotype has only a few counts. The gene calls are TRBV5-1 and TRBJ1-2, with D hard to call. V gave up 2 bases and J gave up 2 bases, with 7 bases separating them. The CDR3 covers 13 residues. The V gene's germline CDR1 is SGHRS and CDR2 YFSETQ. Here the CDR3 reads CASSFPENYGYTF. The CDR3 region has the DNA TGCGCCAGCAGCTTTCCTGAGAACTATGGCTACACCTTC.

A few counts support this clonotype. V usage is TRBV20-1 and J usage is TRBJ2-1, with D perhaps being TRBD1 or TRBD2 (5 bases each). CDR1 is DFQATT, CDR2 SNEGSKA, per germline (reference sequence). This CDR3 region has 16 residues. Trimming shortened V by 6 bases and J by 2 bases, and 20 bases separated the two germline ends. CDR3 in DNA: TGCAGTGCAACGTCCCGGGACGCACTAACCTACAATGAGCAGTTCTTC. Protein product: CSATSRDALTYNEQFF.

This clonotype was counted many times. This chain joins TRBV7-9 and TRBJ1-4; unclear D gene. CDR3 length equals 15 residues. V dropped 4 bases and J dropped 0 bases, with 9 bases sitting between them. CDR1 and CDR2 (germline): SEHNR, FQNEAQ (reference sequence). The CDR3 loop is CASSSNAPTNEKLFF. Here the CDR3 DNA reads TGTGCCAGCAGCTCTAATGCCCCAACTAATGAAAAACTGTTTTTT.

The sample holds a few counts of this clonotype. The chain is built from TRBV20-1 and TRBJ2-3, with D hard to call. V was cut by 3 bases and J by 1 base, with 14 bases left in between. From germline, CDR1 is DFQATT and CDR2 SNEGSKA (reference sequence). This CDR3 is built from 15 residues. CDR3 protein: CSARWSSTGTDTQYF. The CDR3 DNA follows: TGCAGTGCTAGGTGGAGTAGCACCGGCACAGATACGCAGTATTTT.

In this sample, this clonotype turned up many times. The chain joins TRBV28 to TRBJ2-1, with 9 nucleotides matching TRBD2. The CDR3 is 15 residues long. Per the germline V gene, CDR1 is MDHEN and CDR2 is SYDVKM. V trimming: 5 bases; J trimming: 3 bases; junction bases outside the gene matches: 5. CDR3 coding DNA: TGTGCCAGCAGTCCCCCGACTAGCGGCTACAATGAGCAGTTCTTC. Amino acids: CASSPPTSGYNEQFF.

This rearrangement joins TRBV29-1 to TRBJ2-5; 9 positions match TRBD2. CDR1 and CDR2 from the germline V gene are SQVTM and ANQGSEA. The CDR3 is 14 amino acids. V lost 4 bases, J lost 2 bases, and 5 bases stayed unmatched. The CDR3 protein is CSVGSSGGQETQYF. CDR3 in DNA: TGCAGCGTTGGATCCAGCGGGGGGCAAGAGACCCAGTACTTC.

V is TRBV9 and J is TRBJ1-4; tentatively, D is TRBD1 (5 bases). The V and J ends lost 0 bases and 8 bases respectively, with 14 bases between them. In germline, CDR1 is SGDLS, CDR2 YYNGEE. This CDR3 contains 15 residues. The CDR3 coding sequence is TGTGCCAGCAGCGTAGTTGGGGGAATGACGGAAAAACTGTTTTTT. Its protein product is CASSVVGGMTEKLFF.

The V gene is TRBV5-1, the J gene TRBJ2-6; D not resolved. CDR3 length equals 18 residues. Trimming removed 1 base at V and 0 bases at J, with 14 bases between. The germline V gene has CDR1 SGHRS and CDR2 YFSETQ. CDR3 sequence reads: CASSLTTDPVSGANVLTF. The CDR3 DNA sequence: TGCGCCAGCAGCTTGACGACCGATCCTGTCTCTGGGGCCAACGTCCTGACTTTC.